The present TCR beta chain was sequenced within a study of blood T cells in healthy people across ages. Across the whole study: Researchers report that template switching captured about one barcoded beta molecule per two T cells.

Study results and caveats: Estimates of diversity drawn from one million T cells were considered underestimates.

A J-beta primer mix and a sample-barcoded 5' primer were used in a second PCR of roughly 6 to 11 cycles. One entry per CDR3 protein results from TCRdb running MiXCR on the 5' RACE reads. The sample holds some 700,000 distinct CDR3 sequences, around 46% seen once. V dropped 0 bases and J dropped 10; count of bases not matched to a gene: 8. Germline assignment: CDR1 SGHRS and CDR2 YFSETQ. The CDR3 sequence is 14 residues long. Every donor provided around 10 milliliters of peripheral blood. Details on this clonotype: The antigen is unknown.

This chain links TRBV5-1 with TRBJ1-2; 8 nucleotides agree with TRBD1. Sequenced material: blood. This TCR came from a woman aged 55-69 years in good health. CDR3 loop: CASSLVSGGQDYTF. In DNA form, the CDR3 reads TGCGCCAGCAGCTTGGTATCGGGGGGACAGGACTACACCTTC.